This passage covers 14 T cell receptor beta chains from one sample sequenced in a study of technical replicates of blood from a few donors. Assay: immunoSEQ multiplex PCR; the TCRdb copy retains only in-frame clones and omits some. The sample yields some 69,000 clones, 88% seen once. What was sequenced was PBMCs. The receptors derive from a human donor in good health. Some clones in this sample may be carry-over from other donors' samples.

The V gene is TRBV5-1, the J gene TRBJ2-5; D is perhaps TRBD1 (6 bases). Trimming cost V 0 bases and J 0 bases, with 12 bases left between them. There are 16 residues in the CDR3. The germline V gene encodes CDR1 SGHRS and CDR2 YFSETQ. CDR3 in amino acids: CASSLAGGQYQETQYF. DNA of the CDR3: TGCGCCAGCAGCTTGGCCGGAGGACAGTACCAAGAGACCCAGTACTTC.

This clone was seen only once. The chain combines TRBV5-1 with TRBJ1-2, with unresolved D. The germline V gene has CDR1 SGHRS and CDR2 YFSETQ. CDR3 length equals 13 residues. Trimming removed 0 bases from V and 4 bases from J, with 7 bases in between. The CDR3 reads CASSLDSTYGYTF. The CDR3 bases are TGCGCCAGCAGCTTGGACAGCACCTATGGCTACACCTTC. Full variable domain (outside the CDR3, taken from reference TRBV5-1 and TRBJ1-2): KAGVTQTPRYLIKTRGQQVTLSCSPISGHRSVSWYQQTPGQGLQFLFEYFSETQRNKGNFPGRFSGRQFSNSRSEMNVSTLELGDSALYLCASSLDSTYGYTFGSGTRLTVV.

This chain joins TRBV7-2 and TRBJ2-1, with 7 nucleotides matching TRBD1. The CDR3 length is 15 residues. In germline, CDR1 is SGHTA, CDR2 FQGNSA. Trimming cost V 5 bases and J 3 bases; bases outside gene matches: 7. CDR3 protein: CASSLLGTDYNEQFF. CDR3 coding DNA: TGTGCCAGCAGCCTGCTTGGGACAGACTACAATGAGCAGTTCTTC.

For the CDR3, the DNA is TGTGCCAGCTCACCTAGGACAGGCACAGATACGCAGTATTTT. Translated, it gives CASSPRTGTDTQYF. V gene TRBV18 combines with J gene TRBJ2-3, with D possibly TRBD1 on 6 matching bases. The CDR3 contains 14 residues. Germline lookup yields CDR1 KGHSH and CDR2 LQKENI. V lost 3 bases and J lost 1, with 8 bases in between.

The chain's CDR3 is CASSLDFQGAIQYF. CDR3 coding DNA: TGCGCCAGCAGCTTGGATTTTCAGGGGGCCATTCAGTACTTC. The rearrangement uses TRBV5-1 and TRBJ2-4, with TRBD1 matching over 8 bases. This CDR3 is 14 amino acids long. With V trimmed by 0 bases and J by 9 bases, 5 bases remained unmatched. Germline V gene sequence: CDR1 SGHRS, CDR2 YFSETQ.

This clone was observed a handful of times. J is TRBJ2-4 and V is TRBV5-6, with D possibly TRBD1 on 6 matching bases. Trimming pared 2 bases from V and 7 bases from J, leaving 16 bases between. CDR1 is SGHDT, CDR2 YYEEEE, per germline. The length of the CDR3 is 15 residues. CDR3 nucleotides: TGTGCCAGCAGCTTCCGGACCACAGGGTCCAACATTCAGTACTTC. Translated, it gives CASSFRTTGSNIQYF.

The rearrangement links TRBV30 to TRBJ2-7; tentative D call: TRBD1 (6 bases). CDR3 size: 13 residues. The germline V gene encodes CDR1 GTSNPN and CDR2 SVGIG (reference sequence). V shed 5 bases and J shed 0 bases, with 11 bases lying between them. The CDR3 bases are TGTGCCTGGGGGGGCTCTAGCTCCTACGAGCAGTACTTC. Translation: CAWGGSSSYEQYF.

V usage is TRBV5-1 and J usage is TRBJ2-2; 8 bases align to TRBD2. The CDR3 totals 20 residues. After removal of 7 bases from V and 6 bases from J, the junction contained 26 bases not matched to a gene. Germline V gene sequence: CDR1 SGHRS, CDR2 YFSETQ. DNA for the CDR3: TGCGCCAGCGGCCGAAAGGGGGTTAGCGGGGACGGAAGCACCCCCGGGGAGCTGTTTTTT. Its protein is CASGRKGVSGDGSTPGELFF.

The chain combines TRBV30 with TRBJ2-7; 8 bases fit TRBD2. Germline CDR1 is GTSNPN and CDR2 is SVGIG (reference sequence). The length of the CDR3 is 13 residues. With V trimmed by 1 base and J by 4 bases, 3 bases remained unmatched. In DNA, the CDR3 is TGTGCCTGGAGTGCGGGAGGGCCTTACGAGCAGTACTTC. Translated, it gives CAWSAGGPYEQYF.

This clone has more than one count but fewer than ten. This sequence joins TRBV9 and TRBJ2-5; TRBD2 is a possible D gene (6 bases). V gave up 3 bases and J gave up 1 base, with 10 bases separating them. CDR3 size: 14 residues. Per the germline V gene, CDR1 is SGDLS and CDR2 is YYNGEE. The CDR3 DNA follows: TGTGCCAGCAGCGCGCGGGGATCCCAAGAGACCCAGTACTTC. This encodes CASSARGSQETQYF.

CDR3 in amino acids: CASSYRVTGIYEQYF. DNA of the CDR3: TGTGCCAGCAGTTACAGGGTCACAGGGATTTACGAGCAGTACTTC. The genes are TRBV6-5 and TRBJ2-7; possible D gene TRBD1, 6 bases. The CDR3 covers 15 residues. V lost 2 bases and J lost 4, with 15 bases in between. In germline, CDR1 is MNHEY, CDR2 SVGAGI.

The CDR3 nucleotides are TGCGCCAGCAGTATGGACAGGTCCTTATACGAGCAGTACTTC. It yields the protein CASSMDRSLYEQYF. V and J are TRBV5-1 and TRBJ2-7; TRBD1 matches 7 bases. The CDR3 has 14 amino acids. Losses at the gene ends were 5 bases for V and 4 bases for J; bases not matched to a gene: 9. CDR1 is SGHRS and CDR2 is YFSETQ in the germline V gene. Supplemented by reference TRBV5-1 and TRBJ2-7, the full variable domain reads KAGVTQTPRYLIKTRGQQVTLSCSPISGHRSVSWYQQTPGQGLQFLFEYFSETQRNKGNFPGRFSGRQFSNSRSEMNVSTLELGDSALYLCASSMDRSLYEQYFGPGTRLTVT.

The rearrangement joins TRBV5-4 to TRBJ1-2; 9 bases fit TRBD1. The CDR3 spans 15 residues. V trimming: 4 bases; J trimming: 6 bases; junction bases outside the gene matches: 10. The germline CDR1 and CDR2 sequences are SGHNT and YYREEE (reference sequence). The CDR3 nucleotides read TGTGCCAGCAGCCCTGGACAGGGGAGAGTGGATGGCTACACCTTC. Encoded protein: CASSPGQGRVDGYTF.

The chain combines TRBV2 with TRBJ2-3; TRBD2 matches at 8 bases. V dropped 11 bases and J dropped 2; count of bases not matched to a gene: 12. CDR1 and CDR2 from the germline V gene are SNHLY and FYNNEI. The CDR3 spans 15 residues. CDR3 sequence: CAGSGEMGYTDTQYF. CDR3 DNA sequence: TGTGCCGGTAGCGGGGAGATGGGTTACACAGATACGCAGTATTTT.